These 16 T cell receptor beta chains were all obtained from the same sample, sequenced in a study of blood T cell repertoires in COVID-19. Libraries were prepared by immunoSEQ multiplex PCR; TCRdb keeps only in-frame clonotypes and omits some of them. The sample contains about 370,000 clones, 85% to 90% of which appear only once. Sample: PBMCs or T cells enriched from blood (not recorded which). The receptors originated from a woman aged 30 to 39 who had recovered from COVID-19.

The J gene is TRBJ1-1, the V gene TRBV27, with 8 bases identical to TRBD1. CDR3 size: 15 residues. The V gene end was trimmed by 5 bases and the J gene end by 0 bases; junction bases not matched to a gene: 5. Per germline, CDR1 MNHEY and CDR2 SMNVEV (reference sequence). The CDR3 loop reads CASSPRTGLNTEAFF. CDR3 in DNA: TGTGCCAGCAGTCCAAGGACAGGGTTGAACACTGAAGCTTTCTTT.

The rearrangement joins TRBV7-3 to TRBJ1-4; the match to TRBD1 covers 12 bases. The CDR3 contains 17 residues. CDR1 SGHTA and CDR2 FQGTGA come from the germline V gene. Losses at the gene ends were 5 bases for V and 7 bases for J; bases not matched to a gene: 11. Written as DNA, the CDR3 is TGTGCCAGCAGCCCAGGGGACAGGGGGCGCTTCGGTGAAAAACTGTTTTTT. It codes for CASSPGDRGRFGEKLFF.

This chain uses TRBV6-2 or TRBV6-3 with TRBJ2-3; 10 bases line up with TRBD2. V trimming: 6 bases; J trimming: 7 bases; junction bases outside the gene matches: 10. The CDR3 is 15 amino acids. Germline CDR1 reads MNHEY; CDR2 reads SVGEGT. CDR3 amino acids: CASSRLAGQTNTQYF. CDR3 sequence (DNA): TGTGCCAGCAGCCGACTAGCGGGCCAGACGAATACGCAGTATTTT.

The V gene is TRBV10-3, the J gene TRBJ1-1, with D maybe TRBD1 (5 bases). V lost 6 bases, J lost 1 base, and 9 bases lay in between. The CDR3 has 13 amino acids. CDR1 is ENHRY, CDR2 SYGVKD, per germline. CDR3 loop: CAISMTENTEAFF. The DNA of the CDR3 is TGTGCCATCAGCATGACAGAGAACACTGAAGCTTTCTTT.

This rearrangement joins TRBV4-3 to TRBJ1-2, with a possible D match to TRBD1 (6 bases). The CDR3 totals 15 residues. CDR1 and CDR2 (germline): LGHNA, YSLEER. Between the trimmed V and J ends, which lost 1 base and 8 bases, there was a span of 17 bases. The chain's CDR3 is CASSQVNRVMGGYTF. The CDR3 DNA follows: TGCGCCAGCAGCCAAGTTAACAGGGTTATGGGGGGCTACACCTTC.

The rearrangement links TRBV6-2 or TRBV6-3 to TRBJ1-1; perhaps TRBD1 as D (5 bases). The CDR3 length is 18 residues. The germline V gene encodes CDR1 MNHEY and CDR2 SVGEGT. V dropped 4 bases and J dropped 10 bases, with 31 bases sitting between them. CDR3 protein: CASSFRVRQGVSYITAFF. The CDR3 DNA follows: TGTGCCAGCAGTTTTCGTGTTCGGCAGGGTGTAAGTTATATTACAGCTTTCTTT.

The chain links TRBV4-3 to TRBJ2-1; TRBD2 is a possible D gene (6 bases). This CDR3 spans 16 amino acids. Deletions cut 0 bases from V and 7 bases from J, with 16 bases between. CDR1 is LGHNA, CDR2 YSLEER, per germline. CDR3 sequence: CASSQDLLSGVNEQFF. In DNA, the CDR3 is TGCGCCAGCAGCCAAGATTTGTTATCGGGGGTGAATGAGCAGTTCTTC.

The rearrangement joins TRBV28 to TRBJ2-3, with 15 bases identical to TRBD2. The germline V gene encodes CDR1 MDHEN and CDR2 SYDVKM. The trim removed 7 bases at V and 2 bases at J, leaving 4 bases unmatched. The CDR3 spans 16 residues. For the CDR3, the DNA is TGTGCCAGCACTGGACTAGCGGGAGGGTTCACAGATACGCAGTATTTT. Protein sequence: CASTGLAGGFTDTQYF.

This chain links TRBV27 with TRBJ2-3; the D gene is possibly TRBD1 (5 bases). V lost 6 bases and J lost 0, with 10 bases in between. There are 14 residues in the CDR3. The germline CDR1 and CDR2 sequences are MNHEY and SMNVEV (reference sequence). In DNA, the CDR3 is TGTGCCAGCAGGGTGCAGGGCAGCACAGATACGCAGTATTTT. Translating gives CASRVQGSTDTQYF.

The CDR3 DNA sequence: TGTGCCAGCAGCCCTCAACGGGAAAAACTGTTTTTT. Its translation is CASSPQREKLFF. The chain is built from TRBV28 and TRBJ1-4; D remains unclear. Trimming stripped 6 bases from V and 8 bases from J, with 10 bases between. Germline CDR1 is MDHEN and CDR2 is SYDVKM. The CDR3 contains 12 residues.

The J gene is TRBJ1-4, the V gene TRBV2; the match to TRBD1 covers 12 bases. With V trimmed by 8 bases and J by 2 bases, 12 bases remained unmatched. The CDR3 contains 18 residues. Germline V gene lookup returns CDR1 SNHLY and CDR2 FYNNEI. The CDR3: CASGGRDRGRGTNEKLFF. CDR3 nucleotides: TGTGCCAGCGGCGGCCGGGACAGGGGGCGAGGGACTAATGAAAAACTGTTTTTT.

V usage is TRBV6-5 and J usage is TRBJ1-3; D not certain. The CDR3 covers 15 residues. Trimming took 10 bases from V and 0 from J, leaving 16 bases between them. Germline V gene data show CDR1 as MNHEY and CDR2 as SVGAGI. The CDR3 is CATLRGHISGNTIYF. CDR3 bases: TGTGCCACCTTACGAGGGCACATCTCTGGAAACACCATATATTTT.

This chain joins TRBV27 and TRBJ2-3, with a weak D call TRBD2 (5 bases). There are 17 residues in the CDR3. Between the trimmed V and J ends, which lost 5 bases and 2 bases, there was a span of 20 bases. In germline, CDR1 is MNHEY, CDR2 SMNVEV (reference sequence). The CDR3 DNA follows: TGTGCCAGCAGTGTCATGGGAGCAGGATACTCCACAGATACGCAGTATTTT. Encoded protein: CASSVMGAGYSTDTQYF.

CDR3: CASGWTGSSYEQYF. In DNA, the CDR3 is TGTGCCAGCGGCTGGACAGGTAGCTCCTACGAGCAGTACTTC. This chain uses TRBV13 with TRBJ2-7; 7 bases fit TRBD1. Germline V gives CDR1 PRHDT, CDR2 FYEKMQ (reference sequence). V dropped 8 bases and J dropped 0; count of bases not matched to a gene: 7. The CDR3 spans 14 residues.

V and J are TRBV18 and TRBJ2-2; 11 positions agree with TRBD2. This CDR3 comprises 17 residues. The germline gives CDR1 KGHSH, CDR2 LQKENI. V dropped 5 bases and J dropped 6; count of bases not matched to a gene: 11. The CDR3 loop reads CASSSVLAGVVSGELFF. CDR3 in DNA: TGTGCCAGCTCATCCGTACTAGCGGGAGTAGTTTCCGGGGAGCTGTTTTTT.

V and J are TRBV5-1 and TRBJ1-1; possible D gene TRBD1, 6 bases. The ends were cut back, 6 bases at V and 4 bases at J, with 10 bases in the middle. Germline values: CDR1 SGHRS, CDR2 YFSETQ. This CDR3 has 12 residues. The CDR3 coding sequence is TGCGCCAGCAAGGGGGGGGGCACTGAAGCTTTCTTT. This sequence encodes CASKGGGTEAFF.